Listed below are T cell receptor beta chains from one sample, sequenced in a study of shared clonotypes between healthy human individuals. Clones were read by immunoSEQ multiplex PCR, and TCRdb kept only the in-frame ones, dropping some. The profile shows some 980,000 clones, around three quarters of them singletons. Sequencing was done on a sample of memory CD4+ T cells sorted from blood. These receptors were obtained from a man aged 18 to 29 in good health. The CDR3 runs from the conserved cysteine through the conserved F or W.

CDR3: CAISRTGANYGYTF
J: TRBJ1-2
V: TRBV10-3

CDR3: CASREEGAGANVLTF
J: TRBJ2-6
V: TRBV28

CDR3: CASSLDMQPNYGYTF
J: TRBJ1-2
V: TRBV11-2

CDR3: CASSGQGFGSDTQYF
J: TRBJ2-3
V: TRBV2

CDR3: CASSAGTSGRNTGELFF
J: TRBJ2-2
V: TRBV5-4

CDR3: CASSLSSGANVLTF
J: TRBJ2-6
V: TRBV18

CDR3: CASSRTGNTGELFF
J: TRBJ2-2
V: TRBV9

CDR3: CASSPGLAGGPSYEQYF
J: TRBJ2-7
V: TRBV5-1

CDR3: CASSPPAVAKNIQYF
J: TRBJ2-4
V: TRBV27

CDR3: CASSDVAVRNSPLHF
J: TRBJ1-6
V: TRBV2

CDR3: CAISATSVGGTDTQYF
J: TRBJ2-3
V: TRBV10-3

CDR3: CASSKNLDSQETQYF
J: TRBJ2-5
V: TRBV7-9

CDR3: CASSARGASTDTQYF
J: TRBJ2-3
V: TRBV7-2